This T cell receptor (beta chain) appears in the sequencing data of a study of blood T cells in healthy people across ages. About the study: Per two T cells, about one barcoded beta molecule was captured through template switching.

Germline CDR1 LNHNV, CDR2 YYDKDF (reference sequence). Trimming stripped 1 base from V and 4 bases from J, with 5 bases between. This CDR3 comprises 13 residues. This clonotype was counted once. Its antigen remains unknown. The second PCR ran about 7 to 12 cycles with a sample-barcoded 5' primer and J-beta primers. TCRdb reprocessed the 5' RACE reads via MiXCR and lists one record per CDR3 protein. The repertoire holds over a million distinct CDR3 sequences, with approximately 59% as singletons. Findings and caveats of the study: CMV status of donors was not determined, possibly confounding expanded clonotype changes.

Sequencing input: blood. V is TRBV15 and J is TRBJ2-1; D not resolved. The receptor was isolated from a man younger than 30 in good health. The CDR3 spells CATSRVRYNEQFF. DNA of the CDR3: TGTGCCACCAGCAGAGTCAGATACAATGAGCAGTTCTTC.